Sequencing of this TCR beta chain was carried out in a study of response to subunit inactivated influenza vaccine. General observations from the study: After each seasonal influenza vaccination, few new T cells are recruited, the authors suggested.

V lost 1 base and J lost 5, with 12 bases in between. This CDR3 region has 14 residues. The germline gives CDR1 SGHTA, CDR2 FQGNSA. TCRdb redid the calling of the RT-PCR reads with MiXCR, one entry per CDR3 protein. The profile covers some 160,000 distinct CDR3 sequences, with roughly a tenth appearing a single time and around 11% taken by the ten largest. By sample fraction, this clonotype is medium-sized (0.01 to 0.1%). Its target is unknown. The clonotype comes from a man aged 45 to 65 who received an inactivated influenza vaccine. The chain carries TRBV7-2 and TRBJ2-7; D not resolved. The sample in question was non-naive T cells sorted from PBMCs, obtained roughly 48 days after vaccination. CDR3 in DNA: TGTGCCAGCAGCTTAGTGGGTGTGGGGAACGAGCAGTACTTC. This codes for CASSLVGVGNEQYF.